Shown below are 15 T cell receptor beta chains from a single sample sequenced in a study of blood T cell repertoires in COVID-19. The assay was immunoSEQ multiplex PCR, and TCRdb's table has in-frame clones only and misses some. The table includes about 59,000 clones, around four fifths detected once. The sequenced sample consisted of peripheral blood. The receptors come from an elderly man with acute or convalescent COVID-19.

The chain has TRBV5-1 and TRBJ1-2, with 10 bases aligning to TRBD1. Per the germline V gene, CDR1 is SGHRS and CDR2 is YFSETQ. Trimming took 3 bases from V and 7 from J; bases not matched to a gene: 12. There are 16 residues in the CDR3. In DNA, the CDR3 is TGCGCCAGCAGCTCCCCCCGGACAGGGGGGTGGAGTGGCTACACCTTC. Its translation is CASSSPRTGGWSGYTF.

The chain combines TRBV27 with TRBJ1-3; no clear D gene. The ends were cut back, 0 bases at V and 0 bases at J, with 6 bases in the middle. This CDR3 has 15 residues. Germline V gene sequence: CDR1 MNHEY, CDR2 SMNVEV (reference sequence). The CDR3 nucleotides read TGTGCCAGCAGTTTATCGTGGAGCTCTGGAAACACCATATATTTT. Its translation: CASSLSWSSGNTIYF.

CDR3 sequence (DNA): TGTGCCAGCAGTTTCCGGCGGGGGTTGAACACTGAAGCTTTCTTT. The encoded protein is CASSFRRGLNTEAFF. The V call is TRBV28, the J call TRBJ1-1; tentatively, D is TRBD1 (5 bases). V was trimmed by 3 bases and J by 0 bases, leaving 11 bases between them. Germline values: CDR1 MDHEN, CDR2 SYDVKM. The CDR3 is 15 amino acids.

This chain connects TRBV3-1 (or the pseudogene TRBV3-2) to TRBJ2-7; D gene ambiguous. In germline, CDR1 is LGHDT, CDR2 YNNKEL (reference sequence). Trimming stripped 4 bases from V and 1 base from J, with 5 bases between. This CDR3 has 12 amino acids. CDR3 protein: CASSRSSYEQYF. DNA of the CDR3: TGTGCCAGCAGCCGCAGTTCCTACGAGCAGTACTTC.

This clone was observed a handful of times. This chain links TRBV3-1 (or the pseudogene TRBV3-2) with TRBJ1-2; 12 positions agree with TRBD1. V was clipped by 1 base and J by 4 bases; unmatched bases: 7. The CDR3 is 17 residues long. From germline, CDR1 is LGHDT and CDR2 YNNKEL (reference sequence). In nucleotides, the CDR3 is TGTGCCAGCAGCCAAGGAGGTGGGGGACAGGGGGCCTATGGCTACACCTTC. It specifies CASSQGGGGQGAYGYTF.

V is TRBV10-3 and J is TRBJ2-2; no firm D call. This CDR3 is 12 amino acids long. CDR1 and CDR2 (germline): ENHRY, SYGVKD. The V gene lost 8 bases and the J gene lost 6 bases, with 10 bases spanning the gap. In DNA form, the CDR3 reads TGTGCCATCTCACAGCAATCCGGGGAGCTGTTTTTT. It is translated as CAISQQSGELFF.

The V call is TRBV6-5, the J call TRBJ2-2, with TRBD1 identical over 9 bases. This CDR3 contains 15 residues. Germline CDR1 MNHEY, CDR2 SVGAGI. Losses at the gene ends were 6 bases for V and 1 base for J; bases not matched to a gene: 3. For the CDR3, the DNA is TGTGCCAGCAGGAGGGGACAGGGGAACACCGGGGAGCTGTTTTTT. This encodes CASRRGQGNTGELFF.

This chain uses TRBV5-1 with TRBJ1-1; 7 bases align to TRBD1. The CDR3 runs to 16 residues. V trimming: 0 bases; J trimming: 3 bases; junction bases outside the gene matches: 8. The germline CDR1 and CDR2 sequences are SGHRS and YFSETQ. The CDR3 loop reads CASSLASGGPDTEAFF. The CDR3 nucleotides read TGCGCCAGCAGCTTGGCGTCAGGGGGTCCGGACACTGAAGCTTTCTTT. Filled out from reference TRBV5-1 and TRBJ1-1, the complete variable domain reads KAGVTQTPRYLIKTRGQQVTLSCSPISGHRSVSWYQQTPGQGLQFLFEYFSETQRNKGNFPGRFSGRQFSNSRSEMNVSTLELGDSALYLCASSLASGGPDTEAFFGQGTRLTVV.

The CDR3: CASSPDRGNEQYF. DNA for the CDR3: TGTGCCAGCTCACCGGACAGGGGCAACGAGCAGTACTTC. The chain uses TRBV18 and TRBJ2-7, with 9 bases matching TRBD1. V dropped 3 bases and J dropped 5; count of bases not matched to a gene: 2. CDR3 length equals 13 residues. Looked up from germline, CDR1 is KGHSH and CDR2 is LQKENI.

The rearrangement joins TRBV18 to TRBJ1-5; D gene ambiguous. CDR3 size: 16 residues. V was clipped by 3 bases and J by 4 bases, with 16 bases between them. Germline assignment: CDR1 KGHSH and CDR2 LQKENI. CDR3 amino acids: CASSPAGAGINQPQHF. The CDR3 DNA sequence: TGTGCCAGCTCACCCGCGGGTGCGGGGATTAATCAGCCCCAGCATTTT.

This clone turned up a few times. The gene calls are TRBV12-3 or TRBV12-4 and TRBJ1-6, with TRBD1 as a possible D gene (5 bases). The CDR3 totals 13 residues. The V gene lost 4 bases and the J gene lost 7 bases, with 8 bases spanning the gap. The CDR3 DNA is TGTGCCAGCAGTTCCTCAGGGAATTCACCCCTCCACTTT. Encoded protein: CASSSSGNSPLHF.

Regarding this clone: Within the sample, other DNA sequences also encode this same CDR3. The chain recombines TRBV5-1 with TRBJ1-2, with 8 bases aligning to TRBD1. Germline loops: CDR1 SGHRS, CDR2 YFSETQ. This CDR3 contains 14 residues. With V trimmed by 0 bases and J by 5 bases, 3 bases remained unmatched. CDR3 DNA sequence: TGCGCCAGCAGCTTGGGACAGGGGACTTATGGCTACACCTTC. Amino acids: CASSLGQGTYGYTF.

The chain couples TRBV5-1 to TRBJ1-2, with D maybe TRBD1 (5 bases). The V end was cut by 0 bases, the J end by 5 bases, with 11 bases between. Germline CDR1 is SGHRS and CDR2 is YFSETQ. The CDR3 extends over 14 amino acids. The chain's CDR3 is CASSLVLREYGYTF. The CDR3 nucleotides are TGCGCCAGCAGCTTGGTTCTCAGGGAATATGGCTACACCTTC.

The chain carries TRBV2 and TRBJ2-3; no firm D call. With 3 bases removed from V and 1 base from J, the gap between germline ends came to 5 bases. Germline V gene data show CDR1 as SNHLY and CDR2 as FYNNEI. This CDR3 has 13 residues. CDR3 nucleotide sequence: TGTGCCAGCAGTGATGTCGGCACAGATACGCAGTATTTT. The encoded protein is CASSDVGTDTQYF.

The rearrangement uses TRBV10-3 and TRBJ2-1; 7 nucleotides line up with TRBD2. V lost 2 bases to trimming and J lost 4 bases; unmatched junction nucleotides: 11. Germline CDR1 reads ENHRY; CDR2 reads SYGVKD. This CDR3 region has 17 residues. CDR3 loop: CAISEKRAGKAYNEQFF. CDR3 coding DNA: TGTGCCATCAGTGAGAAGAGAGCGGGGAAGGCGTACAATGAGCAGTTCTTC.